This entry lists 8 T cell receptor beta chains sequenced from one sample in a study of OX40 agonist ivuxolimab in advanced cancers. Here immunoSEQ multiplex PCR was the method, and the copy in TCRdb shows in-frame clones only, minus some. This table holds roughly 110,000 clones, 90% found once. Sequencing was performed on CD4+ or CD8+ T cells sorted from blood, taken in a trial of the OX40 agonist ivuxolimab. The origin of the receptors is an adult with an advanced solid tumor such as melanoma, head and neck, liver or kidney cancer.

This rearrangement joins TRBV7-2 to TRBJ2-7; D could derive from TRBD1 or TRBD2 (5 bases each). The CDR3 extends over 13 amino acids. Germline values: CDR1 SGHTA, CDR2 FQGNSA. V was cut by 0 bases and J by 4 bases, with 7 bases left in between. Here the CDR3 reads CASSLAGVYEQYF. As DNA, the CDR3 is TGTGCCAGCAGCTTAGCGGGGGTGTACGAGCAGTACTTC.

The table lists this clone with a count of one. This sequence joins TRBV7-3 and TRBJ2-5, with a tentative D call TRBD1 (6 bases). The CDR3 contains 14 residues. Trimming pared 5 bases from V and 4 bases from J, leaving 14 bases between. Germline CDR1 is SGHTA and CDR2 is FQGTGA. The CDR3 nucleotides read TGTGCCAGCAGCCAGGGACATTCCTCAGAGACCCAGTACTTC. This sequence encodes CASSQGHSSETQYF.

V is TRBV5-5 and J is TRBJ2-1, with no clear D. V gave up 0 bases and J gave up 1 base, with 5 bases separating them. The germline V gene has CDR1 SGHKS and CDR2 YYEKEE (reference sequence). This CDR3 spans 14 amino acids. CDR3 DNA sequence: TGTGCCAGCAGCTTGGCCGGGTCCTACAATGAGCAGTTCTTC. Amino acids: CASSLAGSYNEQFF.

The CDR3 spells CASSPSGSNQPQHF. In DNA, the CDR3 is TGTGCCAGCAGCCCCTCGGGGAGCAATCAGCCCCAGCATTTT. The chain is built from TRBV9 and TRBJ1-5; the D is unclear. Between the trimmed V and J ends, which lost 4 bases and 1 base, there was a span of 9 bases. Germline V gives CDR1 SGDLS, CDR2 YYNGEE. The CDR3 spans 14 residues.

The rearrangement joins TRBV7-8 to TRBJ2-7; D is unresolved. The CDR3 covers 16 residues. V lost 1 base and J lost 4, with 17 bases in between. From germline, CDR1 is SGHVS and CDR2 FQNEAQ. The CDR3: CASSLGRTRRSYEQYF. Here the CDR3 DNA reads TGTGCCAGCAGCTTAGGACGGACCAGACGTTCTTACGAGCAGTACTTC.

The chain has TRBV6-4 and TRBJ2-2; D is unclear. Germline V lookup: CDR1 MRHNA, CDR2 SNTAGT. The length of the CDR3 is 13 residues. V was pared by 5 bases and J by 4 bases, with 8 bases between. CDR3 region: CASSRPATGELFF. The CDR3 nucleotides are TGTGCCAGCAGTCGCCCGGCCACCGGGGAGCTGTTTTTT.

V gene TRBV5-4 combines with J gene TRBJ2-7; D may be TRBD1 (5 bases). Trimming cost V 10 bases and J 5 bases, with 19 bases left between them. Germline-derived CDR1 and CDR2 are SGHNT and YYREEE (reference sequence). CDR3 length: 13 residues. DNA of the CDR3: TGTGCCGGTCGATTGAAGGGGTTGGACGAGCAGTACTTC. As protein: CAGRLKGLDEQYF.

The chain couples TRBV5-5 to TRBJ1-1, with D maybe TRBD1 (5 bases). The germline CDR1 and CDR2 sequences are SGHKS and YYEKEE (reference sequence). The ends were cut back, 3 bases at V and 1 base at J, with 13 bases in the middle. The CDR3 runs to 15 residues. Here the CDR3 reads CASSSRVGGNTEAFF. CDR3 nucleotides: TGTGCCAGCAGCTCCAGGGTTGGAGGGAACACTGAAGCTTTCTTT.